The clone carrying this T cell receptor (beta chain) occurred a few times. Antigen unknown. Germline values: CDR1 DFQATT, CDR2 SNEGSKA (reference sequence). The CDR3 runs 11 residues. Trimming stripped 0 bases from V and 2 bases from J, with 2 bases between. The data originate from a study of CD4 T cells in relation to SARS-CoV-2 and coronaviruses. Study as a whole: TCR beta CDR3s were sequenced after roughly nine-day antigen culture of PBMCs.

Unexposed donor CD4+ T cells date from about 2011-2018, before the COVID-19 pandemic. After about ten days of culture, CD4+ T cells were isolated. Clones were read by immunoSEQ multiplex PCR, and TCRdb kept only the in-frame ones, dropping some. In the table there are 15,000 to 20,000 clones, around 74% of which are singletons. The chain recombines TRBV20-1 with TRBJ2-7; no firm D call. The sequenced material came from CD4+ T cells from PBMCs, cultured in vitro. The source is a human donor in good health. CDR3 in DNA: TGCAGTGCTAGAGAAGCCTACGAGCAGTACTTC. The encoded protein is CSAREAYEQYF.